This T cell receptor (beta chain) was recovered during a study of T cell responses to AZD1222 COVID-19 vaccine. The germline gives CDR1 MGHRA, CDR2 YSYEKL. This CDR3 spans 16 amino acids. With 4 bases clipped from V and 2 bases from J, the junction kept 5 bases outside the gene matches. Profiled with immunoSEQ multiplex PCR; TCRdb holds only in-frame clones, not every one. In the table there are approximately 88,000 clones, 85% to 90% of which are singletons. This chain uses TRBV4-1 with TRBJ2-6; 7 bases agree with TRBD1. Source: peripheral blood, taken 28 days after the second AZD1222 dose. The receptor was isolated from an adult who received the AZD1222 COVID-19 vaccine. CDR3 protein: CASSRIQGAGANVLTF. DNA for the CDR3: TGCGCCAGCAGCCGAATTCAGGGGGCTGGGGCCAACGTCCTGACTTTC.